Below are 20 T cell receptor beta chains sequenced from a single sample in a study of Tregs in tolerant kidney transplant recipients. The table came from immunoSEQ multiplex PCR; TCRdb's copy has only in-frame clones and leaves some out. The sample has under 100,000 clones, approximately 92% seen once. The sample taken for sequencing was CD8+ T cells from blood. The receptors originated from a human donor in good health.

The sample holds a few counts of this clone. This chain uses TRBV4-1 with TRBJ2-7; 9 bases map to TRBD1. CDR1 is MGHRA, CDR2 YSYEKL, per germline. This CDR3 region has 15 residues. The V segment lost 1 base and the J segment 2 bases; nucleotides outside the gene matches: 3. CDR3 sequence reads: CASSQVGTGTYEQYF. CDR3 coding DNA: TGCGCCAGCAGCCAAGTTGGGACAGGGACCTACGAGCAGTACTTC.

This clone was found once. V and J are TRBV6-1 and TRBJ2-7; TRBD2 matches 8 bases. In germline, CDR1 is MNHNS, CDR2 SASEGT. The CDR3 covers 18 residues. V gave up 0 bases and J gave up 2 bases; unmatched junction bases: 12. The CDR3, as DNA: TGTGCCAGCAGTGAAGCGCGTCCGAGGCCGGGACTAGCCTACGAGCAGTACTTC. Translating gives CASSEARPRPGLAYEQYF.

The chain has TRBV13 and TRBJ2-7; weak D call: TRBD1 (6 bases). There are 14 residues in the CDR3. The V end was cut by 3 bases, the J end by 0 bases, with 9 bases between. Germline lookup yields CDR1 PRHDT and CDR2 FYEKMQ (reference sequence). CDR3 protein: CASSFRDTSYEQYF. The CDR3 DNA sequence: TGTGCCAGCAGCTTCCGGGACACCTCCTACGAGCAGTACTTC.

The rearrangement links TRBV27 to TRBJ2-7; 9 nucleotides line up with TRBD1. Germline-derived CDR1 and CDR2 are MNHEY and SMNVEV (reference sequence). The CDR3 consists of 12 residues. Losses at the gene ends were 5 bases for V and 6 bases for J; bases not matched to a gene: 2. CDR3 nucleotides: TGTGCCAGCAGTCCGACAGGGGGCGAGCAGTACTTC. This codes for CASSPTGGEQYF.

The chain recombines TRBV6-5 with TRBJ1-4; the match to TRBD1 covers 8 bases. After removal of 2 bases from V and 7 bases from J, the junction contained 3 bases not matched to a gene. CDR3 length equals 14 residues. Germline-derived CDR1 and CDR2 are MNHEY and SVGAGI. The CDR3 DNA follows: TGTGCCAGCAGTTACGGGACAGGATTTGAAAAACTGTTTTTT. Residues: CASSYGTGFEKLFF.

This chain uses TRBV6-5 with TRBJ1-5, with a possible D match to TRBD1 (5 bases). With 5 bases removed from V and 0 bases from J, the gap between germline ends came to 11 bases. Germline lookup yields CDR1 MNHEY and CDR2 SVGAGI. The CDR3 is 15 residues long. In DNA, the CDR3 is TGTGCCAGCAGTCAGGGACCGTATAGCAATCAGCCCCAGCATTTT. This encodes CASSQGPYSNQPQHF.

This sequence joins TRBV5-1 and TRBJ1-2; no firm D call. CDR3 length equals 16 residues. The V gene's germline CDR1 is SGHRS and CDR2 YFSETQ. Trimming took off 4 bases at V and 3 bases at J, with 19 bases between the two ends. The CDR3 coding sequence is TGCGCCAGCAGCCGGGAGGACGGAACCCTCTACTATGGCTACACCTTC. This codes for CASSREDGTLYYGYTF.

The chain uses TRBV5-1 and TRBJ2-3; D gene uncertain. V lost 4 bases and J 0 bases, leaving 12 bases between the germline ends. Germline lookup yields CDR1 SGHRS and CDR2 YFSETQ. This CDR3 is 15 amino acids long. DNA for the CDR3: TGCGCCAGCAGCAAATCTGGTTCAAGCACAGATACGCAGTATTTT. Amino acids: CASSKSGSSTDTQYF. The complete variable domain, with remaining parts taken from reference TRBV5-1 and TRBJ2-3, reads KAGVTQTPRYLIKTRGQQVTLSCSPISGHRSVSWYQQTPGQGLQFLFEYFSETQRNKGNFPGRFSGRQFSNSRSEMNVSTLELGDSALYLCASSKSGSSTDTQYFGPGTRLTVL.

Only a few counts were recorded for this clone. The DNA for the CDR3 is TGTGCCAGCAGGACTAGCGGGAATAAAAATGAGCAGTTCTTC. This codes for CASRTSGNKNEQFF. This chain joins TRBV27 and TRBJ2-1; 11 nucleotides agree with TRBD2. Trimming cost V 6 bases and J 7 bases; bases outside gene matches: 5. The CDR3 has 14 amino acids. The germline V gene has CDR1 MNHEY and CDR2 SMNVEV (reference sequence).

CDR3 amino acids: CASSETGETEAFF. CDR3 DNA sequence: TGTGCCAGCAGTGAAACAGGGGAGACTGAAGCTTTCTTT. The J gene is TRBJ1-1, the V gene TRBV6-1; 7 positions agree with TRBD1. Looked up from germline, CDR1 is MNHNS and CDR2 is SASEGT. The CDR3 extends over 13 amino acids. Germline trimming cut 2 bases from V and 5 bases from J; bases unmatched to any gene: 2.

J is TRBJ2-5 and V is TRBV6-5, with TRBD1 matching over 9 bases. The ends lost 0 bases at V and 4 bases at J; junction bases unmatched: 3. The CDR3 runs 15 residues. Germline loops: CDR1 MNHEY, CDR2 SVGAGI. The CDR3 sequence is CASSYSTGGAETQYF. CDR3 bases: TGTGCCAGCAGTTACTCGACAGGGGGTGCAGAGACCCAGTACTTC.

The chain uses TRBV9 and TRBJ1-1; D unclear. Germline V lookup: CDR1 SGDLS, CDR2 YYNGEE. This CDR3 is built from 13 residues. V lost 3 bases, J lost 2 bases, and 8 bases lay in between. The CDR3 nucleotides are TGTGCCAGCAGCGCGGGAGGCAACACTGAAGCTTTCTTT. Amino acids: CASSAGGNTEAFF.

The V call is TRBV18, the J call TRBJ2-1; 7 bases line up with TRBD1. V was pared by 5 bases and J by 7 bases, with 2 bases of the junction left unmatched. This CDR3 contains 12 residues. The germline CDR1 and CDR2 sequences are KGHSH and LQKENI. The CDR3 bases are TGTGCCAGCTCATCACAGGGGAATGAGCAGTTCTTC. Residues: CASSSQGNEQFF. Filled out from reference TRBV18 and TRBJ2-1, the complete variable domain reads NAGVMQNPRHLVRRRGQEARLRCSPMKGHSHVYWYRQLPEEGLKFMVYLQKENIIDESGMPKERFSAEFPKEGPSILRIQQVVRGDSAAYFCASSSQGNEQFFGPGTRLTVL.

The chain carries TRBV5-1 and TRBJ2-7; D possibly corresponds to TRBD2 (5 bases). Trimming stripped 4 bases from V and 3 bases from J, with 17 bases between. There are 15 residues in the CDR3. From germline, CDR1 is SGHRS and CDR2 YFSETQ. The CDR3 DNA reads as TGCGCCAGCAGCCCGCGAGGGCGCCGGGACTACGAGCAGTACTTC. It specifies CASSPRGRRDYEQYF.

The chain employs TRBV9 and TRBJ1-1; D unclear. Per germline, CDR1 SGDLS and CDR2 YYNGEE. This CDR3 spans 16 amino acids. With 1 base removed from V and 0 bases from J, the gap between germline ends came to 13 bases. CDR3 DNA sequence: TGTGCCAGCAGCGTACCCCCCGACACAGTGAACACTGAAGCTTTCTTT. It translates to CASSVPPDTVNTEAFF.

V and J are TRBV6-6 and TRBJ2-3; either TRBD1 or TRBD2 may supply D (6 bases each). Trimming left V 2 bases short and J 14 bases short, with 17 bases between. This CDR3 is built from 13 residues. Germline V CDR1 and CDR2: MNHNY, SVGAGI (reference sequence). The CDR3 nucleotides read TGTGCCAGCAGTTACGGGGGCGGGGAACCGGGGTATTTT. Its translation is CASSYGGGEPGYF.

This chain joins TRBV5-6 and TRBJ2-1; 8 positions match TRBD2. Trimming at V came to 1 base and at J to 9 bases, leaving 15 bases not matched to a gene. CDR3 length equals 17 residues. CDR1 SGHDT and CDR2 YYEEEE come from the germline V gene. CDR3 protein: CASSLTARSGSKFEQFF. CDR3 nucleotide sequence: TGTGCCAGCAGCTTGACCGCGAGAAGCGGGAGTAAATTTGAGCAGTTCTTC.

J is TRBJ1-2 and V is TRBV5-4; D may be TRBD1 (5 bases). Trimming cost V 2 bases and J 3 bases, with 11 bases left between them. Germline loops: CDR1 SGHNT, CDR2 YYREEE (reference sequence). The CDR3 totals 14 residues. CDR3 loop: CASSFLTDYYGYTF. CDR3 DNA: TGTGCCAGCAGCTTCCTGACAGACTACTATGGCTACACCTTC.

In nucleotides, the CDR3 is TGTGCCAGCAGTGAATATCTAGAACCAGATACGCAGTATTTT. Protein: CASSEYLEPDTQYF. The chain uses TRBV6-1 and TRBJ2-3, with D hard to call. CDR1 and CDR2 (germline): MNHNS, SASEGT. The CDR3 contains 14 residues. Trimming removed 2 bases from V and 4 bases from J, with 10 bases in between.

The CDR3 DNA sequence: TGTGCCAGCAGCCGGTTTAGGACAGGCGGCAACTACGAGCAGTACTTC. Protein: CASSRFRTGGNYEQYF. The V gene is TRBV5-6, the J gene TRBJ2-7; 7 positions match TRBD1. CDR1 and CDR2 from the germline V gene are SGHDT and YYEEEE. This CDR3 has 16 amino acids. V was pared by 4 bases and J by 3 bases, with 13 bases of the junction left unmatched.